This T cell receptor (beta chain) was recovered during a study of CD8 T cells in ankylosing spondylitis. This clonotype was detected ten times or more. For TCR beta, libraries came from quantitative 5'-RACE with molecular barcodes. TCRdb itself ran the 5' RACE reads through MiXCR, one entry per CDR3 protein. The sample yields approximately 200,000 distinct CDR3 sequences, about an eighth seen once. Germline assignment: CDR1 SGHRS and CDR2 YFSETQ. The CDR3 extends over 13 amino acids. Trimming stripped 4 bases from V and 4 bases from J, with 9 bases between. The sample was blood, either unsorted or a sorted T cell fraction (not recorded which). The source is a female donor with ankylosing spondylitis or in good health (not recorded which). This rearrangement joins TRBV5-1 to TRBJ2-1; D uncertain. The CDR3 protein is CASSHEGYNEQFF. DNA of the CDR3: TGCGCCAGCAGCCACGAAGGGTACAATGAGCAGTTCTTC.